Below are 7 T cell receptor beta chains sequenced from a single sample in a study of blood T cell repertoires in COVID-19. The data were produced by immunoSEQ multiplex PCR, yet TCRdb's version contains in-frame clones alone and is incomplete. The table lists 300,000 or so clones, approximately 87% of them singletons. The sequencing input was peripheral blood. The origin of the receptors is a woman aged 25 to 45 with COVID-19, enrolled during active disease.

The chain combines TRBV11-2 with TRBJ1-1, with D maybe TRBD1 (6 bases). The CDR3 totals 15 residues. Germline loops: CDR1 SGHAT, CDR2 FQNNGV. Trimming removed 5 bases from V and 5 bases from J, with 18 bases in between. The CDR3 nucleotides are TGTGCCAGCAGCCTCCAATTAACAGGGACGACTGAAGCTTTCTTT. Translation gives CASSLQLTGTTEAFF.

The rearrangement links TRBV27 to TRBJ2-7, with 7 nucleotides matching TRBD2. In germline, CDR1 is MNHEY, CDR2 SMNVEV (reference sequence). Trimming at V came to 5 bases and at J to 6 bases, leaving 4 bases not matched to a gene. The CDR3 runs to 12 residues. Here the CDR3 reads CASSPPSGEQYF. Here the CDR3 DNA reads TGTGCCAGCAGTCCTCCTAGCGGCGAGCAGTACTTC.

The CDR3 sequence is CASSISTFFSGNTIYF. CDR3 DNA: TGTGCCAGTAGTATCTCGACATTCTTCTCTGGAAACACCATATATTTT. The rearrangement links TRBV19 to TRBJ1-3, with no clear D. The V and J ends lost 3 bases and 0 bases respectively, with 12 bases between them. This CDR3 is 16 amino acids long. The germline CDR1 and CDR2 sequences are LNHDA and SQIVND (reference sequence).

This clone was observed once. The rearrangement joins TRBV24-1 to TRBJ2-5; weak D call: TRBD2 (6 bases). This CDR3 has 15 amino acids. The V end lost 8 bases, the J end lost 4 bases, and 19 bases lay between the germline ends. Germline CDR1 is KGHDR and CDR2 is SFDVKD. CDR3: CATNIVGEAGETQYF. The CDR3 DNA reads as TGTGCCACCAATATAGTGGGGGAAGCGGGAGAGACCCAGTACTTC.

The gene calls are TRBV27 and TRBJ1-5, with 7 bases that match TRBD1. The V gene end was trimmed by 3 bases and the J gene end by 4 bases; junction bases not matched to a gene: 6. In germline, CDR1 is MNHEY, CDR2 SMNVEV (reference sequence). The CDR3 has 15 residues. In DNA form, the CDR3 reads TGTGCCAGCAGTTTCGACAGGGTAATGAATCAGCCCCAGCATTTT. Protein sequence: CASSFDRVMNQPQHF.

The chain uses TRBV6-4 and TRBJ1-2, with 10 bases matching TRBD1. CDR1 and CDR2 (germline): MRHNA, SNTAGT. J lost 3 bases, V lost 2 bases, and 3 bases had no gene match. The length of the CDR3 is 15 residues. CDR3 sequence (DNA): TGTGCCAGCAGTGACCCCGGGACAGGGGACTATGGCTACACCTTC. Its protein is CASSDPGTGDYGYTF.

The chain's CDR3 is CSVMTSGRGFRNEQFF. The CDR3 nucleotides read TGCAGCGTTATGACTAGCGGGAGAGGGTTTAGGAATGAGCAGTTCTTC. The chain has TRBV29-1 and TRBJ2-1; 12 nucleotides line up with TRBD2. The CDR3 consists of 16 residues. Trimming at V came to 5 bases and at J to 7 bases, leaving 12 bases not matched to a gene. Germline assignment: CDR1 SQVTM and CDR2 ANQGSEA.